This TCR beta chain was found in a study of T-cell memory formation after mild COVID-19. Broader study findings: Among contracting clones, CD4+ were mainly CM/EM and CD8+ enriched in EMRA.

Unmatched junction bases numbered 5, after V lost 4 bases and J lost 1 base. The germline CDR1 and CDR2 sequences are SEHNR and FQNEAQ (reference sequence). This CDR3 is 15 amino acids long. TCRdb reprocessed the 5' RACE reads with MiXCR, giving one entry per CDR3 protein. The table has about 430,000 distinct CDR3 sequences, 20% to 30% seen once. This clonotype was found a few times. Its specificity is not known. The sequence derives from an adult woman who had mild COVID-19 (a few samples of this study predate the infection). Cell type and time point are not known. V and J are TRBV7-9 and TRBJ2-7; 9 bases line up with TRBD1. Input material: PBMCs or a T cell subset sorted from them (not recorded which). CDR3 nucleotide sequence: TGTGCCAGCAGCTCGCCGGACAGGGGTTCCTACGAGCAGTACTTC. It codes for CASSSPDRGSYEQYF.